A selection of T cell receptor beta chains follows, all from one sample in a study of blood T cells in healthy people across ages. MiXCR, applied by TCRdb to the 5' RACE reads, yields one record per CDR3 protein. Among some 790,000 distinct CDR3 sequences listed, roughly 26% were seen once. The sample consisted of blood. The receptor source for this set is an elderly woman in good health. The CDR3 runs from the conserved cysteine through the conserved F or W. A D gene is named only where the DNA matches it firmly. Part of the rows lack a size; the others show once, few, many or a class for expanded clones.

V gene	J gene	D gene	clone size	CDR3 protein	CDR3 DNA
TRBV20-1	TRBJ2-7	-	-	CSARTDRGSYNEQYF	TGCAGTGCTAGAACGGACCGCGGCTCCTACAATGAGCAGTACTTC
TRBV9	TRBJ2-5	-	many	CASSVGLGWETQYF	TGTGCCAGCAGCGTAGGGTTGGGCTGGGAGACCCAGTACTTC
TRBV7-2	TRBJ2-4	-	many	CASRDAGTAKNIQYF	TGTGCCAGCAGGGACGCTGGAACGGCCAAAAACATTCAGTACTTC
TRBV5-6	TRBJ2-5	-	-	CASSRGTVGTEQYF	TGTGCCAGCAGCCGCGGGACTGTAGGAACTGAGCAGTACTTC
TRBV6-2/TRBV6-3	TRBJ1-2	TRBD1	-	CASSSGGADRYGYTF	TGTGCCAGCAGTTCAGGGGGCGCGGACCGGTATGGCTACACCTTC
TRBV11-3	TRBJ1-1	-	few	CASSLDRQNTEAFF	TGTGCCAGCAGCTTAGACAGACAGAACACTGAAGCTTTCTTT
TRBV11-2	TRBJ1-4	-	-	CASSLHLEKLFF	TGTGCCAGCAGCTTACATCTCGAAAAACTGTTTTTT
TRBV20-1	TRBJ1-2	-	-	CSARDFWGDGYTF	TGCAGTGCTAGAGATTTTTGGGGTGATGGCTACACCTTC
TRBV28	TRBJ2-5	TRBD2	few	CASRIAGLAGPREGWEQYF	TGTGCCAGCAGGATAGCGGGACTAGCGGGGCCTAGGGAGGGGTGGGAGCAGTACTTC
TRBV9	TRBJ1-1	-	-	CASSVGGSEAFF	TGTGCCAGCAGCGTAGGGGGGTCTGAAGCTTTCTTT
TRBV6-6	TRBJ2-3	-	-	CASRVRKGTDTQYF	TGTGCTAGCAGGGTCCGGAAGGGCACAGATACGCAGTATTTT
TRBV20-1	TRBJ2-3	TRBD2	-	CSAKIPSGGWDTQYF	TGCAGTGCTAAAATCCCTAGCGGGGGTTGGGATACGCAGTATTTT
TRBV7-9	TRBJ2-4	-	many	CASRHSRSPKNIQYF	TGTGCCAGCAGGCATTCAAGGAGTCCTAAAAACATTCAGTACTTC
TRBV6-2/TRBV6-3	TRBJ1-1	-	-	CASSYEIGTVNTEAFF	TGTGCCAGCAGTTACGAGATCGGGACGGTGAACACTGAAGCTTTCTTT
TRBV12-3/TRBV12-4	TRBJ2-7	-	once	CASRGDGLSYEQYF	TGTGCCAGCAGGGGCGATGGGCTCTCCTACGAGCAGTACTTC
TRBV6-2/TRBV6-3	TRBJ2-5	TRBD2	many	CASTQGGGTQYF	TGTGCCAGCACCCAGGGCGGGGGGACCCAGTACTTC
TRBV4-3	TRBJ1-1	TRBD1	many	CASSLLQGQSTEAFF	TGCGCCAGCAGCCTTCTACAGGGGCAAAGCACTGAAGCTTTCTTT
TRBV20-1	TRBJ2-1	TRBD2	many	CSARGGLAGLHSYNEQFF	TGCAGTGCTAGAGGTGGACTAGCGGGGCTACACTCCTACAATGAGCAGTTCTTC
TRBV6-2/TRBV6-3	TRBJ1-5	-	-	CASSYPVDSNQSQHF	TGTGCCAGCAGTTATCCAGTAGATAGCAATCAGTCCCAGCATTTT
TRBV4-3	TRBJ1-2	-	few	CASSQDLVRVDYGYTF	TGCGCCAGCAGCCAAGATCTCGTACGGGTGGACTATGGCTACACCTTC
TRBV7-2	TRBJ2-2	-	few	CASSLIPTAPGELFF	TGTGCCAGCAGCTTAATACCTACAGCGCCCGGGGAGCTGTTTTTT
TRBV3-1	TRBJ1-2	-	many	CASSQTPVRLYGYTF	TGTGCCAGCAGCCAAACACCGGTACGACTCTATGGCTACACCTTC
TRBV6-2/TRBV6-3	TRBJ2-2	TRBD1	many	CASSGQGRAGELFF	TGTGCCAGCAGCGGACAGGGGCGGGCCGGGGAGCTGTTTTTT
TRBV5-1	TRBJ2-3	-	many	CASSLHGASTDTQYF	TGCGCCAGCAGCTTACACGGCGCCAGCACAGATACGCAGTATTTT
TRBV20-1	TRBJ2-5	TRBD2	many	CSAVAGGQETQYF	TGCAGTGCTGTAGCGGGGGGGCAAGAGACCCAGTACTTC
TRBV7-9	TRBJ1-4	TRBD1	-	CASSSGQGFEKLFF	TGTGCCAGCAGCTCGGGACAGGGTTTTGAAAAACTGTTTTTT
TRBV7-2	TRBJ1-1	-	-	CASSPRFGTEAFF	TGTGCCAGCAGCCCCCGGTTTGGCACTGAAGCTTTCTTT
TRBV7-8	TRBJ1-2	-	once	CASSLEQRGNYGYTF	TGTGCCAGCAGCTTAGAGCAGAGGGGCAACTATGGCTACACCTTC
TRBV6-5	TRBJ1-6	-	few	CASSQLKGNNSPLHF	TGTGCCAGCAGCCAGTTGAAAGGGAACAATTCACCCCTCCACTTT
TRBV5-1	TRBJ2-5	-	many	CASSLEAGQETQYF	TGCGCCAGCAGCTTGGAGGCAGGACAAGAGACCCAGTACTTC
TRBV4-2	TRBJ1-2	-	-	CASRGVGQGWYGYTF	TGTGCCAGCAGGGGTGTGGGCCAGGGATGGTATGGCTACACCTTC
TRBV5-1	TRBJ2-5	-	once	CASSPGTTGALETQYF	TGCGCCAGCAGCCCCGGGACAACTGGGGCATTAGAGACCCAGTACTTC
TRBV6-1	TRBJ2-1	TRBD2	-	CASRTGLAGVNGQFF	TGTGCCAGCAGAACGGGACTAGCGGGGGTGAATGGGCAGTTCTTC
TRBV27	TRBJ2-7	-	-	CASRNSGGVSYEQYF	TGTGCCAGCAGAAATTCTGGCGGTGTCTCCTACGAGCAGTACTTC
TRBV20-1	TRBJ2-3	-	many	CSASTTDTQYF	TGCAGTGCCTCGACCACAGATACGCAGTATTTT
TRBV28	TRBJ1-1	TRBD1	-	CASSVLGTGGNTEAFF	TGTGCCAGCAGTGTCCTTGGGACAGGGGGGAACACTGAAGCTTTCTTT
TRBV19	TRBJ2-7	TRBD1	few	CASSLSAGTGYIHEQYF	TGTGCCAGTAGTTTGAGTGCCGGGACAGGGTACATCCACGAGCAGTACTTC
TRBV7-2	TRBJ1-1	-	-	CASSLSRGGGMNTEAFF	TGTGCCAGCAGCTTATCGCGGGGAGGGGGGATGAACACTGAAGCTTTCTTT
TRBV20-1	TRBJ1-1	-	many	CSATPGITEAFF	TGCAGTGCTACGCCCGGAATAACTGAAGCTTTCTTT
TRBV4-2	TRBJ2-7	-	many	CASSQEARGGSYEQYF	TGTGCCAGCAGCCAAGAGGCCAGGGGGGGATCCTACGAGCAGTACTTC
TRBV7-9	TRBJ2-7	-	few	CASSFRGGEAQYF	TGTGCCAGCAGCTTCAGAGGGGGAGAGGCCCAGTACTTC
TRBV5-6	TRBJ2-3	TRBD2	-	CASRYLFQLAGGTYTDTQYF	TGTGCCAGCAGATACCTATTCCAACTAGCGGGGGGCACGTACACAGATACGCAGTATTTT
TRBV5-1	TRBJ2-5	-	many	CASSSGAPETQYF	TGCGCCAGCAGCTCTGGCGCCCCGGAGACCCAGTACTTC
TRBV29-1	TRBJ2-5	TRBD1	-	CSVFRLSPQGVETQYF	TGCAGCGTTTTCAGGCTAAGCCCACAGGGGGTCGAGACCCAGTACTTC
TRBV5-1	TRBJ2-3	TRBD2	-	CASSLDTGGSTDTQYF	TGCGCCAGCAGCTTAGATACGGGGGGGAGCACAGATACGCAGTATTTT
TRBV6-2/TRBV6-3	TRBJ1-6	TRBD1	-	CASSTIDRGRNSPLHF	TGTGCCAGCAGCACCATCGACAGGGGGCGAAATTCACCCCTCCACTTT
TRBV20-1	TRBJ2-1	-	many	CSARDRVYVEQFF	TGCAGTGCTAGAGATAGGGTGTACGTTGAGCAGTTCTTC
TRBV7-2	TRBJ2-3	-	many	CASSPHVGPDTQYF	TGTGCCAGCAGTCCTCACGTGGGGCCAGATACGCAGTATTTT
TRBV15	TRBJ2-3	-	-	CATSSPYSASTDTQYF	TGTGCCACCAGCAGTCCTTACAGTGCTAGCACAGATACGCAGTATTTT
TRBV30	TRBJ2-3	-	few	CAWSVELLRKPDTQYF	TGTGCCTGGAGTGTAGAGCTCTTACGAAAGCCGGATACGCAGTATTTT
TRBV7-8	TRBJ1-1	-	-	CASSRLSVNTEAFF	TGTGCCAGCAGCCGATTGTCGGTGAACACTGAAGCTTTCTTT
TRBV7-2	TRBJ2-1	-	many	CASGLMGEQFF	TGTGCCAGCGGCCTTATGGGTGAGCAGTTCTTC
TRBV12-3/TRBV12-4	TRBJ2-1	TRBD2	many	CASSFRAGGTYNEQFF	TGTGCCAGCAGTTTTCGGGCGGGGGGAACCTACAATGAGCAGTTCTTC